This T cell receptor (beta chain) originates from a study of neoadjuvant anti-PD-1 for oral cavity cancer. Study context: Around day 43, patients without progression received a fourth nivolumab dose before surgery.

The CDR3 runs to 15 residues. Trimming took 0 bases from V and 1 from J, leaving 9 bases between them. Germline values: CDR1 SGHTA, CDR2 FQGTGA. Worth noting for this clone: The target antigen is unknown.

Clones were read by immunoSEQ multiplex PCR, and TCRdb kept only the in-frame ones, dropping some. This table has around 8,200 clones, approximately 55% appearing once. Overall study findings and caveats: Only a few patients per response group were TCR-analyzed; validation needed. Higher pretreatment blood Treg/Th17 ratios correlated with higher pretreatment blood and lower post-treatment tumor TCRbeta clonality.

The TCR was taken from a person between 40 and 80 years old with oral cavity squamous cell carcinoma. This specimen consisted of tumor tissue, obtained before nivolumab (anti-PD-1) treatment. The chain combines TRBV7-3 with TRBJ2-5; D gene uncertain. CDR3 protein: CASSLTKSSQETQYF. DNA of the CDR3: TGTGCCAGCAGCTTAACGAAGAGCAGCCAAGAGACCCAGTACTTC.